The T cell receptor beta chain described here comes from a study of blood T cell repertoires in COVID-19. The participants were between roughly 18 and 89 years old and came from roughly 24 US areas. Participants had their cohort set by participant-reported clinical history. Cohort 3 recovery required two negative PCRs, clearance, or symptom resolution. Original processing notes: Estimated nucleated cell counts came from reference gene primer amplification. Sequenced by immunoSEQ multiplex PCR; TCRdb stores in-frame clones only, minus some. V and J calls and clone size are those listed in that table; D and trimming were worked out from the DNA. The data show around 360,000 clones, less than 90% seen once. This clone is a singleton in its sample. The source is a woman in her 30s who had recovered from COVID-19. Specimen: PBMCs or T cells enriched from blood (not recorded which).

The CDR3 DNA reads TGTGCCAGCAGAGGGACAGGGTGGCCTGAAGCTTTCTTT. Its protein is CASRGTGWPEAFF. This chain joins TRBV6-5 and TRBJ1-1; 9 bases fit TRBD1. CDR3 length: 13 residues. Germline loops: CDR1 MNHEY, CDR2 SVGAGI. Germline trimming cut 6 bases from V and 6 bases from J; bases unmatched to any gene: 5.